Included here is one T cell receptor beta chain sequence, with context. This sample is drawn from a study of blood T cell repertoires in COVID-19. The CDR3 runs to 15 residues. The germline V and J ends were trimmed by 2 bases and 2 bases, with 10 bases remaining between them. The germline V gene encodes CDR1 SGHTA and CDR2 FQGNSA. The protocol was immunoSEQ multiplex PCR, while the TCRdb copy is restricted to in-frame clones and leaves out a portion. The top ten clones hold more than 6.5% of a sample with 280,000 or so clones, around 89% of them seen once. This chain uses TRBV7-2 with TRBJ1-3; D remains ambiguous. This receptor was obtained from a woman in her thirties who had recovered from COVID-19. Sequenced material: peripheral blood. CDR3 region: CASSLNSPPGNTIYF. As DNA, the CDR3 is TGTGCCAGCAGCTTAAACAGTCCCCCTGGAAACACCATATATTTT. Looking up the rest from reference TRBV7-2 and TRBJ1-3 gives the full variable domain: GAGVSQSPSNKVTEKGKDVELRCDPISGHTALYWYRQSLGQGLEFLIYFQGNSAPDKSGLPSDRFSAERTGGSVSTLTIQRTQQEDSAVYLCASSLNSPPGNTIYFGEGSWLTVV.